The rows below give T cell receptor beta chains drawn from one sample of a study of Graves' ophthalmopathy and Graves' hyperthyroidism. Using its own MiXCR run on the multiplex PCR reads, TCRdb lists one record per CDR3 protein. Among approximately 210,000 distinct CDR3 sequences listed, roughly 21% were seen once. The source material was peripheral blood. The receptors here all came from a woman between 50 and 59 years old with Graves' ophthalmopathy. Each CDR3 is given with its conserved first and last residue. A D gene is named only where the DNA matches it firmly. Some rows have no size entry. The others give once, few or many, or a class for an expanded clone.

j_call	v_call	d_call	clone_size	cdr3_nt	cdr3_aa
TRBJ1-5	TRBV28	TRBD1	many	TGTGCCAGCAGTGAGGACAGGGTTGGGGATAGCAATCAGCCCCAGCATTTT	CASSEDRVGDSNQPQHF
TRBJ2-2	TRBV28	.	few	TGTGCCAGCCGCCCTCATGGGGGGTCGAACACCGGGGAGCTGTTTTTT	CASRPHGGSNTGELFF
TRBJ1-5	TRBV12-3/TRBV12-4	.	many	TGTGCCAGCTCCTCAGTGGTGACGCCCCAGCATTTT	CASSSVVTPQHF
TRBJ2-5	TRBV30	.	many	TGTGCCTGGAGTATAGGGACCCGAGAGACCCAGTACTTC	CAWSIGTRETQYF
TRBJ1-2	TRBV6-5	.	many	TGTGCCAGCAGTTACTCGCGGGGAGAATATGGCTACACCTTC	CASSYSRGEYGYTF
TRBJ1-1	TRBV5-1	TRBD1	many	TGCGCCAGCAGCCCCAGGACAGGCCTCATGAACACTGAAGCTTTCTTT	CASSPRTGLMNTEAFF
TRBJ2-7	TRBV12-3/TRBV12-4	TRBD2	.	TGTGCCAGCAGTTCCGAACTAGCGGGGTCCACACTCTACGAGCAGTACTTC	CASSSELAGSTLYEQYF
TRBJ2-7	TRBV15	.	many	TGTGCCACCAGCAGCGGTGGATCCTCCTACGAGCAGTACTTC	CATSSGGSSYEQYF
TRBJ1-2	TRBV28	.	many	TGTGCCAGCAGTTTGAGGGCATCGAAAGGCTACACCTTC	CASSLRASKGYTF
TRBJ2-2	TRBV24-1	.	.	.	CATSDPGQGGPGSCFF
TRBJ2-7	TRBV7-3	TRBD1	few	TGTGCCAGCAGCCCGGGGACAGGGGGTAGCTACGAGCAGTACTTC	CASSPGTGGSYEQYF
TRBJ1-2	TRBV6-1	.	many	TGTGCCAGCAGTGAAGGCCCAGCCGTTGCGTACTATGGCTACACCTTC	CASSEGPAVAYYGYTF
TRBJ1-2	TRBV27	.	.	TGTGCCAGCAGTTTATCGAATCCAGGGTGGGATGGCTACACCTTC	CASSLSNPGWDGYTF
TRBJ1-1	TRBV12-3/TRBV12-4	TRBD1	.	TGTGCCAGCAGTTCGATTTCCGGGACAGGGGGCGCAGGTAGAACTGAAGCTTTCTTT	CASSSISGTGGAGRTEAFF
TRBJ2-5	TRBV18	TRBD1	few	TGTGCCAGCTCACCCTCTGGACAGGGGGAGACCCAGTACTTC	CASSPSGQGETQYF
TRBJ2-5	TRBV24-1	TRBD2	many	TGTGCCCGGCCCCACCTTTTGGGACTAGCGGGAGAGGGCCAAGAGACCCAGTACTTC	CARPHLLGLAGEGQETQYF
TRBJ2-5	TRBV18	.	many	TGTGCCAGCTCACCACCGCCCGGGCTAGCAGTGACCCAGTACTTC	CASSPPPGLAVTQYF
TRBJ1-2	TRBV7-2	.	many	TGTGCCAGCAGCTTAGCCGGCGAGGGGTATGGCTACACCTTC	CASSLAGEGYGYTF
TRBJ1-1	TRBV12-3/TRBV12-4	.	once	TGTGCCAGCAGTTTCGTACAGACCTTGAACACTGAAGCTTTCTTT	CASSFVQTLNTEAFF
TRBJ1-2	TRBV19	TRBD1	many	TGTGCCAGTAGTACCAACAGGGGGTACACCTTC	CASSTNRGYTF
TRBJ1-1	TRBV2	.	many	TGTGCCAGCAGGCAAGCTTTCTTT	CASRQAFF
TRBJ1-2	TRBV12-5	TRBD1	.	TGTGCTAGTGGTTTGGCGGGACAGGGACCTTGGGGCTATGGCTACACCTTC	CASGLAGQGPWGYGYTF
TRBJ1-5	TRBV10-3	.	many	TGTGCCATCAGTGATTCGAGGCAGCCCAATCAGCCCCAGCATTTT	CAISDSRQPNQPQHF
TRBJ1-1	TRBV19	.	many	TGTGCCAGTAGCCAATCGTGGGACCGAAACACTGAAGCTTTCTTT	CASSQSWDRNTEAFF
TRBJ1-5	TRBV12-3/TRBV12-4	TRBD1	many	TGTGCCAGCAGGGGAACAGGGGGCCAGCCCCAGCATTTT	CASRGTGGQPQHF
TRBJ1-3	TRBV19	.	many	TGTGCCAGTAGTGAGATGGGGGCTCGTGGCACCATATATTTT	CASSEMGARGTIYF